This entry concerns a single T cell receptor (beta chain). Its antigen is as yet unknown. V was clipped by 8 bases and J by 4 bases, with 23 bases between them. CDR3 length: 16 amino acids. Per the germline V gene, CDR1 is MDHEN and CDR2 is SYDVKM. The protocol was immunoSEQ multiplex PCR, while the TCRdb copy is restricted to in-frame clones and leaves out a portion. This table has under 95,000 clones, roughly 93% appearing once. The donors were part of the validation cohort, which consisted of roughly 120 subjects and was separate from the first cohort of around 620 subjects. The sample belongs to a study of cytomegalovirus exposure and HLA in healthy donors. Study-wide points: Cytomegalovirus-associated status was assigned to approximately 160 TCR beta chains. In vitro data verified a few CMV-associated chains as specific for CMV antigens. The tendency of first-cohort TCR clusters to co-occur in the 120 or so validation repertoires was the finding of a later analysis.

The material sequenced was PBMCs. The chain is built from TRBV28 and TRBJ1-2, with D perhaps matching TRBD1 (6 bases). The TCR sequence derives from a man aged 30-40 years in good health and CMV-seronegative. In DNA form, the CDR3 reads TGTGCCAGCGGGGGCGCTGGGGGTCTTGGGTTCTATGGCTACACCTTC. Translating gives CASGGAGGLGFYGYTF.